These 9 T cell receptor beta chains were sequenced from one sample in a study of blood T cell repertoires in COVID-19. Here immunoSEQ multiplex PCR was the method, and the copy in TCRdb shows in-frame clones only, minus some. Of approximately 150,000 clones in the sample, roughly 80% are singletons; the top ten hold around 6.2%. The sequencing input was PBMCs or T cells enriched from blood (not recorded which). The receptors here all came from a woman aged 40 to 49 who had recovered from COVID-19.

The V call is TRBV30, the J call TRBJ1-2; no clear D. Trimming removed 1 base at V and 8 bases at J, with 14 bases between. This CDR3 comprises 13 residues. In germline, CDR1 is GTSNPN, CDR2 SVGIG (reference sequence). The CDR3 loop reads CAWSGTNLGGYTF. For the CDR3, the DNA is TGTGCCTGGAGTGGAACCAATCTCGGGGGCTACACCTTC.

This clone was detected many times. V gene TRBV4-1 combines with J gene TRBJ1-1; TRBD1 is a possible D gene (5 bases). Deletions cut 0 bases from V and 2 bases from J, with 22 bases between. The CDR3 spans 19 residues. CDR1 MGHRA and CDR2 YSYEKL come from the germline V gene. The CDR3 DNA reads as TGCGCCAGCAGCCAAGAAGGTATCAGAACAGGTAGGCGAAACACTGAAGCTTTCTTT. This encodes CASSQEGIRTGRRNTEAFF.

The chain couples TRBV5-4 to TRBJ2-1; 7 nucleotides align to TRBD2. With V trimmed by 0 bases and J by 1 base, 4 bases remained unmatched. Germline V gives CDR1 SGHNT, CDR2 YYREEE (reference sequence). The CDR3 contains 16 residues. CDR3 nucleotides: TGTGCCAGCAGCTTGGGACTAGCCCCTTCCTACAATGAGCAGTTCTTC. Its translation: CASSLGLAPSYNEQFF. The full variable domain, completed using reference TRBV5-4 and TRBJ2-1, is ETGVTQSPTHLIKTRGQQVTLRCSSQSGHNTVSWYQQALGQGPQFIFQYYREEENGRGNFPPRFSGLQFPNYSSELNVNALELDDSALYLCASSLGLAPSYNEQFFGPGTRLTVL.

The chain has TRBV10-3 and TRBJ2-3; 11 bases are shared with TRBD2. The germline gives CDR1 ENHRY, CDR2 SYGVKD. Trimming took 5 bases from V and 0 from J; bases not matched to a gene: 4. This CDR3 region has 16 residues. The CDR3: CAISRTSGGSTDTQYF. CDR3 nucleotides: TGTGCCATCAGTCGTACTAGCGGGGGTAGCACAGATACGCAGTATTTT.

The gene calls are TRBV5-1 and TRBJ2-3; maybe TRBD2 (6 bases). CDR1 is SGHRS, CDR2 YFSETQ, per germline. The V end lost 0 bases, the J end lost 4 bases, and 12 bases lay between the germline ends. The CDR3 length is 15 residues. This CDR3 reads CASSLGGIGADTQYF. In DNA, the CDR3 is TGCGCCAGCAGCTTGGGCGGGATTGGAGCAGATACGCAGTATTTT.

As DNA, the CDR3 is TGCGCCAGCAGCCTGACTGTGGAACCGAGAACGCAGTATTTT. This encodes CASSLTVEPRTQYF. The chain combines TRBV5-1 with TRBJ2-3, with D unclear. Germline V gene data show CDR1 as SGHRS and CDR2 as YFSETQ. V was pared by 4 bases and J by 9 bases, with 18 bases between. The CDR3 spans 14 residues.

CDR3 amino acids: CAWSGLHGGEQFF. CDR3 DNA sequence: TGTGCCTGGAGTGGACTTCACGGGGGAGAGCAGTTCTTC. This chain links TRBV30 with TRBJ2-1, with D possibly being TRBD2 (6 bases). The CDR3 is 13 amino acids. Per germline, CDR1 GTSNPN and CDR2 SVGIG (reference sequence). The V end was cut by 1 base, the J end by 10 bases, with 14 bases between. The whole variable domain, filled in from reference TRBV30 and TRBJ2-1, reads SQTIHQWPATLVQPVGSPLSLECTVEGTSNPNLYWYRQAAGRGLQLLFYSVGIGQISSEVPQNLSASRPQDRQFILSSKKLLLSDSGFYLCAWSGLHGGEQFFGPGTRLTVL.

V gene TRBV2 combines with J gene TRBJ1-2; a weak D match, TRBD1 (6 bases). The germline CDR1 and CDR2 sequences are SNHLY and FYNNEI. Trimming stripped 3 bases from V and 4 bases from J, with 12 bases between. The CDR3 consists of 14 residues. The CDR3 loop reads CASSEDRSLYGYTF. The CDR3 DNA is TGTGCCAGCAGTGAGGACAGATCCCTCTATGGCTACACCTTC.

This clone was seen a few times. The genes are TRBV5-6 and TRBJ2-1, with TRBD2 as a possible D gene (6 bases). The CDR3 has 13 amino acids. Germline V gives CDR1 SGHDT, CDR2 YYEEEE. The V gene lost 6 bases and the J gene lost 8 bases, with 15 bases spanning the gap. The CDR3 sequence is CASNLRREYEQFF. CDR3 coding DNA: TGTGCCAGCAACCTCAGGAGGGAGTATGAGCAGTTCTTC.